This T cell receptor beta chain derives from a study of T cell repertoires in cytomegalovirus infection. Study results and limitations: HLA-C-restricted TCR beta clonotypes specific for CMV led the ex vivo response. Frequencies of public TCR beta families were cumulated, and this identified carriers of CMV plus the relevant HLA.

TCRdb reanalysed the reads using MiXCR and keeps one entry per CDR3 protein. The profile covers 290,000 or so distinct CDR3 sequences, with roughly a tenth appearing a single time and approximately 2.4% taken by the ten largest. A few counts support this clonotype. No antigen is known for it. Trimming took 5 bases from V and 4 from J, leaving 14 bases between them. Germline V CDR1 and CDR2: MNHEY, SVGAGI. CDR3 length: 14 residues. The clonotype was recovered from a human donor in good health (CMV status not recorded). Some clones in this sample may be carry-over from other donors' samples. The rearrangement uses TRBV6-5 and TRBJ1-1, with D possibly TRBD1 on 5 matching bases. Specimen: PBMCs. The CDR3 protein is CASSHPRGGTEAFF. Here the CDR3 DNA reads TGTGCCAGCAGTCATCCCCGGGGGGGCACTGAAGCTTTCTTT.